The rows below give T cell receptor beta chains drawn from one sample of a study of CXCR3-negative and CXCR3-positive naive CD8 T cells. Each CDR3 protein gets one entry in TCRdb, which reprocessed the 5' RACE reads and gives no DNA. The sample has just under 65,000 distinct CDR3 sequences. The sequenced material came from naive CXCR3+ CD8+ T cells from blood. Receptor source: a human donor in good health. Some clones in this sample may be carry-over from other donors' samples. Each CDR3 is given with its conserved first and last residue. The order of the fields is J gene, V gene, CDR3 protein.

>TRBJ2-7|TRBV6-2/TRBV6-3
CASSYSRMFEQYF
>TRBJ2-7|TRBV4-2
CASSQGADTSDDEQYF
>TRBJ2-2|TRBV9
CASSVTGELFF
>TRBJ2-2|TRBV29-1
CSVERVGGTGELFF
>TRBJ1-5|TRBV27
CASSFAGGNQPQHF
>TRBJ2-3|TRBV11-3
CASSGGDTQYF
>TRBJ2-1|TRBV7-3
CASSLVAGGSYNEQFF
>TRBJ2-1|TRBV28
CAISSLASAYNEQFF
>TRBJ2-5|TRBV7-8
CASSPLVARGETQYF
>TRBJ2-7|TRBV28
CASSSSRRGGFYEQYF
>TRBJ2-5|TRBV28
CASSFSTAGGETQYF
>TRBJ2-1|TRBV6-6
CASSYSNDRGADNEQFF
>TRBJ2-1|TRBV29-1
CSGRNRGEANEQFF
>TRBJ1-1|TRBV28
CASSFPDPEAFF
>TRBJ1-1|TRBV3-1
CASSPTGHPPHGNEAFF
>TRBJ2-1|TRBV12-3/TRBV12-4
CASSPLGTSGYNEQFF
>TRBJ1-2|TRBV7-2
CASSLAGNFRRHSGGYTF
>TRBJ1-1|TRBV29-1
CSQLGGDTGTEAFF
>TRBJ1-1|TRBV20-1
CSASVPSANTEAFF
>TRBJ2-1|TRBV9
CASSVELGSSDEQFF